These 30 T cell receptor beta chains share one sample of origin, sequenced in a study of vaccination effects on CD4 cells after COVID-19. The assay was immunoSEQ multiplex PCR, and TCRdb's table has in-frame clones only and misses some. Here the sample spans about 79,000 clones, around 76% being singletons. The antigens for these receptors are not known. Antigen-specific CD4+ T cells were expanded (with viral peptide pools) by the ViraFEST assay ahead of sequencing. Scientists isolated CD4+ T cells after a roughly 9-day culture period ended. The sequenced sample was CD4+ T cells from PBMCs cultured with HCoV-229E spike peptides, obtained before COVID-19 vaccination. The receptor source for this set is a human donor who received a COVID-19 vaccine.

The J gene is TRBJ2-5, the V gene TRBV6-6; D is undetermined. The CDR3 totals 14 residues. CDR1 and CDR2 from the germline V gene are MNHNY and SVGAGI (reference sequence). V was shortened by 0 bases and J by 3 bases, with 8 bases between the two germline ends. Written as DNA, the CDR3 is TGTGCCAGCAGTTACTCGACGGCTAAAGAGACCCAGTACTTC. Encoded protein: CASSYSTAKETQYF.

The CDR3 DNA reads as TGTGCCAGCAGACCGCCTACAGGTGTGAACACCGGGGAGCTGTTTTTT. Translating gives CASRPPTGVNTGELFF. The chain uses TRBV3-1 (or the pseudogene TRBV3-2) and TRBJ2-2; tentatively, D is TRBD1 (5 bases). CDR1 LGHDT and CDR2 YNNKEL come from the germline V gene (reference sequence). Trimming took 6 bases from V and 1 from J, leaving 15 bases between them. This CDR3 spans 16 amino acids.

The chain links TRBV6-5 to TRBJ2-4; possible D gene TRBD2, 5 bases. Germline CDR1 is MNHEY and CDR2 is SVGAGI. CDR3 length equals 16 residues. Trimming pared 0 bases from V and 9 bases from J, leaving 18 bases between. As DNA, the CDR3 is TGTGCCAGCAGTTACTCGGAACGCCCAGCTCGGGGCATTCAGTACTTC. It is translated as CASSYSERPARGIQYF.

The genes are TRBV18 and TRBJ1-5; TRBD1 aligns across 7 bases. The J segment lost 7 bases and the V segment lost 3 bases, leaving 6 bases of the junction unmatched. CDR1 and CDR2 from the germline V gene are KGHSH and LQKENI. The CDR3 has 14 residues. The CDR3: CASSPQGVGQPQHF. Written as DNA, the CDR3 is TGTGCCAGCTCACCCCAGGGGGTAGGACAGCCCCAGCATTTT. The complete variable domain, with remaining parts taken from reference TRBV18 and TRBJ1-5, reads NAGVMQNPRHLVRRRGQEARLRCSPMKGHSHVYWYRQLPEEGLKFMVYLQKENIIDESGMPKERFSAEFPKEGPSILRIQQVVRGDSAAYFCASSPQGVGQPQHFGDGTRLSIL.

This chain links TRBV10-2 with TRBJ1-5; D not resolved. The CDR3 extends over 14 amino acids. Germline CDR1 is WSHSY and CDR2 is SAAADI. V lost 1 base and J lost 5, with 9 bases in between. CDR3 coding DNA: TGCGCCAGCAGTGAGTTCGGAGGCTATCAGCCCCAGCATTTT. This translates into CASSEFGGYQPQHF.

This sequence joins TRBV7-9 and TRBJ1-2; 12 nucleotides agree with TRBD1. Germline trimming cut 7 bases from V and 1 base from J; bases unmatched to any gene: 13. Germline CDR1 SEHNR, CDR2 FQNEAQ (reference sequence). The CDR3 has 18 residues. The DNA of the CDR3 is TGTGCCAGCACCAAAACGACCGGGACAGGGGGCAATAACTATGGCTACACCTTC. Its translation: CASTKTTGTGGNNYGYTF.

This clone showed up just a few times. This chain uses TRBV19 with TRBJ2-2; possibly TRBD2 for D (6 bases). CDR3 length: 20 residues. The germline gives CDR1 LNHDA, CDR2 SQIVND (reference sequence). V lost 5 bases and J 4 bases, leaving 29 bases between the germline ends. Here the CDR3 reads CASSLIRIGFLRGSTGELFF. DNA for the CDR3: TGTGCCAGTAGTCTGATACGGATAGGGTTTTTACGGGGGAGCACCGGGGAGCTGTTTTTT.

J is TRBJ1-3 and V is TRBV3-1 (or the pseudogene TRBV3-2); D is uncertain. The CDR3 consists of 15 residues. The V and J ends lost 1 base and 4 bases respectively, with 11 bases between them. Germline CDR1 LGHDT, CDR2 YNNKEL (reference sequence). The chain's CDR3 is CASSQVGTSGNTIYF. The CDR3 nucleotides are TGTGCCAGCAGCCAAGTGGGCACCTCGGGAAACACCATATATTTT.

Notes on this clone: Other DNA sequences in this specimen translate into the identical CDR3. V gene TRBV7-2 combines with J gene TRBJ1-5; the match to TRBD1 covers 10 bases. V shed 1 base and J 4 bases; nucleotides not matched to a gene: 1. The CDR3 contains 15 residues. Germline V gene sequence: CDR1 SGHTA, CDR2 FQGNSA. The CDR3 loop is CASSLVGQGNQPQHF. As DNA, the CDR3 is TGTGCCAGCAGCTTAGTGGGACAGGGGAATCAGCCCCAGCATTTT.

The rearrangement links TRBV5-1 to TRBJ1-1, with a tentative D call TRBD1 (6 bases). The germline V and J ends were trimmed by 0 bases and 4 bases, with 16 bases remaining between them. Per the germline V gene, CDR1 is SGHRS and CDR2 is YFSETQ. The CDR3 is 16 residues long. CDR3 in amino acids: CASSLAGGGGGTEAFF. The CDR3, as DNA: TGCGCCAGCAGCTTGGCGGGGGGCGGCGGGGGCACTGAAGCTTTCTTT.

This chain links TRBV6-5 with TRBJ1-4, with D uncertain. The V gene lost 2 bases and the J gene lost 7 bases, with 14 bases spanning the gap. CDR1 is MNHEY, CDR2 SVGAGI, per germline. CDR3 length equals 15 residues. The CDR3 DNA is TGTGCCAGCAGTTACCGGCCGCACGGGGTTGAAAAACTGTTTTTT. Protein: CASSYRPHGVEKLFF.

J is TRBJ1-6 and V is TRBV7-2; no definite D call. This CDR3 has 15 residues. Germline lookup yields CDR1 SGHTA and CDR2 FQGNSA. The germline V and J ends were trimmed by 5 bases and 8 bases, with 16 bases remaining between them. CDR3 sequence: CASSPKASSDSPLHF. CDR3 sequence (DNA): TGTGCCAGCAGCCCTAAGGCAAGTTCGGATTCACCCCTCCACTTT. The variable domain in full, completed from reference TRBV7-2 and TRBJ1-6, reads GAGVSQSPSNKVTEKGKDVELRCDPISGHTALYWYRQSLGQGLEFLIYFQGNSAPDKSGLPSDRFSAERTGGSVSTLTIQRTQQEDSAVYLCASSPKASSDSPLHFGNGTRLTVT.

The V and J genes are TRBV5-1 and TRBJ2-3; 9 bases are a match to TRBD1. There are 19 residues in the CDR3. V was clipped by 1 base and J by 7 bases; unmatched bases: 19. The V gene's germline CDR1 is SGHRS and CDR2 YFSETQ. DNA for the CDR3: TGCGCCAGCAGCTTGAATTACGCCCCACAGGGGGCAAAGGGCCATACGCAGTATTTT. Translating it yields CASSLNYAPQGAKGHTQYF.

J is TRBJ1-5 and V is TRBV5-1; 9 bases are a match to TRBD1. The CDR3 contains 15 residues. After removal of 2 bases from V and 5 bases from J, the junction contained 5 bases not matched to a gene. CDR1 and CDR2 (germline): SGHRS, YFSETQ. In DNA form, the CDR3 reads TGCGCCAGCAGCTTCTGGACAGGGGTTGATCAGCCCCAGCATTTT. Amino acids: CASSFWTGVDQPQHF.

The rearrangement links TRBV4-3 to TRBJ2-2; 8 nucleotides match TRBD2. The CDR3 runs 19 residues. J was trimmed by 4 bases and V by 0 bases; bases with no gene match: 13. The germline V gene has CDR1 LGHNA and CDR2 YSLEER. The CDR3 region is CASSQDQGIAGTRTGELFF. The DNA of the CDR3 is TGCGCCAGCAGCCAAGATCAGGGAATAGCGGGAACTCGCACCGGGGAGCTGTTTTTT.

The genes are TRBV2 and TRBJ2-3, with TRBD1 as a possible D gene (6 bases). The CDR3 is 16 residues long. Germline CDR1 is SNHLY and CDR2 is FYNNEI. V dropped 3 bases and J dropped 3 bases, with 16 bases sitting between them. Written as DNA, the CDR3 is TGTGCCAGCAGTGACAGGGGCGGCACGGGGACAGATACGCAGTATTTT. It yields the protein CASSDRGGTGTDTQYF.

This chain links TRBV15 with TRBJ1-5; the D gene is possibly TRBD1 (6 bases). Trimming took off 5 bases at V and 5 bases at J, with 19 bases between the two ends. The CDR3 sequence is 16 residues long. Germline CDR1 LNHNV, CDR2 YYDKDF (reference sequence). The CDR3 region is CATSRLQGESDQPQHF. DNA for the CDR3: TGTGCCACCAGCCGCCTACAGGGCGAGAGTGATCAGCCCCAGCATTTT.

The table lists this clone with a few counts. The chain has TRBV18 and TRBJ2-2; TRBD1 is a possible D gene (5 bases). Germline V gene data show CDR1 as KGHSH and CDR2 as LQKENI. The CDR3 length is 15 residues. Trimming removed 3 bases from V and 4 bases from J, with 12 bases in between. The CDR3 DNA follows: TGTGCCAGCTCACCGACAGTTTCGGTCACCGGGGAGCTGTTTTTT. This sequence encodes CASSPTVSVTGELFF.

The genes are TRBV3-1 (or the pseudogene TRBV3-2) and TRBJ1-2; the D is unclear. CDR1 is LGHDT and CDR2 is YNNKEL in the germline V gene (reference sequence). The V and J ends lost 4 bases and 2 bases respectively, with 14 bases between them. The CDR3 is 15 amino acids. The CDR3 reads CASSLPLCPNYGYTF. CDR3 coding DNA: TGTGCCAGCAGCCTCCCGTTGTGCCCCAACTATGGCTACACCTTC.

This chain joins TRBV5-8 and TRBJ2-1; D possibly corresponds to TRBD1 (8 bases). This CDR3 has 17 amino acids. The V gene lost 0 bases and the J gene lost 4 bases, with 17 bases spanning the gap. The V gene's germline CDR1 is SGHTS and CDR2 YDEGEE. CDR3 in amino acids: CASSLAWGGQVYNEQFF. The DNA for the CDR3 is TGTGCCAGCAGCTTGGCCTGGGGGGGACAGGTGTACAATGAGCAGTTCTTC.

The gene calls are TRBV25-1 and TRBJ2-3; D call uncertain. Germline V lookup: CDR1 MGHDK, CDR2 SYGVNS. V lost 8 bases and J 4 bases, leaving 10 bases between the germline ends. The length of the CDR3 is 12 residues. The CDR3 DNA reads as TGTGCCAGCCGCCGGAGAGCAGATACGCAGTATTTT. Residues: CASRRRADTQYF.

The V and J genes are TRBV28 and TRBJ1-2; weak D call: TRBD1 (5 bases). V lost 8 bases, J lost 2 bases, and 12 bases lay in between. The CDR3 is 13 amino acids. In germline, CDR1 is MDHEN, CDR2 SYDVKM. The CDR3 is CASGDPHNYGYTF. Here the CDR3 DNA reads TGTGCCAGCGGGGACCCCCACAACTATGGCTACACCTTC.

J is TRBJ2-1 and V is TRBV6-1; TRBD2 matches 7 bases. This CDR3 has 15 amino acids. Germline lookup yields CDR1 MNHNS and CDR2 SASEGT. V gave up 2 bases and J gave up 2 bases; unmatched junction bases: 3. Here the CDR3 reads CASSEWGGAYNEQFF. As DNA, the CDR3 is TGTGCCAGCAGTGAATGGGGGGGGGCCTACAATGAGCAGTTCTTC.

The chain recombines TRBV7-8 with TRBJ1-6; 8 bases align to TRBD1. CDR1 is SGHVS and CDR2 is FQNEAQ in the germline V gene. The CDR3 extends over 16 amino acids. V was pared by 3 bases and J by 7 bases, with 8 bases of the junction left unmatched. CDR3 sequence: CASSFYGQGTNSPLHF. CDR3 in DNA: TGTGCCAGCAGCTTTTATGGACAGGGTACGAATTCACCCCTCCACTTT.

This chain connects TRBV7-3 to TRBJ2-2; 11 bases map to TRBD2. Looked up from germline, CDR1 is SGHTA and CDR2 is FQGTGA. The CDR3 is 18 residues long. V was pared by 5 bases and J by 1 base, with 9 bases of the junction left unmatched. This chain's CDR3 is CASSLLAGVSGNTGELFF. In DNA, the CDR3 is TGTGCCAGCAGCCTACTAGCGGGGGTCTCCGGGAACACCGGGGAGCTGTTTTTT.

The chain is built from TRBV20-1 and TRBJ2-3; no reliable D call. This CDR3 region has 11 residues. Trimming cost V 2 bases and J 4 bases, with 4 bases left between them. In germline, CDR1 is DFQATT, CDR2 SNEGSKA (reference sequence). The CDR3 sequence is CSARLSDTQYF. CDR3 nucleotide sequence: TGCAGTGCTAGACTGTCAGATACGCAGTATTTT.

The chain combines TRBV4-3 with TRBJ2-1, with D tentatively TRBD2 (6 bases). The germline gives CDR1 LGHNA, CDR2 YSLEER. With 0 bases removed from V and 0 bases from J, the gap between germline ends came to 12 bases. The length of the CDR3 is 17 residues. The CDR3 DNA is TGCGCCAGCAGCCAAGATCCGGGCGGGGCCTCCTACAATGAGCAGTTCTTC. Its protein is CASSQDPGGASYNEQFF.

The rearrangement links TRBV27 to TRBJ2-5, with TRBD1 matching over 8 bases. The V gene's germline CDR1 is MNHEY and CDR2 SMNVEV (reference sequence). This CDR3 spans 15 amino acids. V gave up 6 bases and J gave up 4 bases; unmatched junction bases: 10. The chain's CDR3 is CASRRTGFDRETQYF. CDR3 in DNA: TGTGCCAGCAGACGGACAGGGTTTGATCGAGAGACCCAGTACTTC.

The V call is TRBV29-1, the J call TRBJ2-5; D uncertain. The ends were cut back, 7 bases at V and 5 bases at J, with 20 bases in the middle. The CDR3 is made up of 14 amino acids. The V gene's germline CDR1 is SQVTM and CDR2 ANQGSEA. CDR3 bases: TGCAGCGAACGAACCAATAGGGATTCGGAGACCCAGTACTTC. Protein sequence: CSERTNRDSETQYF.

V usage is TRBV6-5 and J usage is TRBJ2-7, with 12 bases aligning to TRBD1. The CDR3 has 15 amino acids. J was trimmed by 6 bases and V by 8 bases; bases with no gene match: 11. Germline-derived CDR1 and CDR2 are MNHEY and SVGAGI. The CDR3 is CASRRVGTGGFEQYV. The CDR3 nucleotides are TGTGCCAGCCGGCGAGTGGGGACAGGGGGCTTCGAGCAGTACGTC.